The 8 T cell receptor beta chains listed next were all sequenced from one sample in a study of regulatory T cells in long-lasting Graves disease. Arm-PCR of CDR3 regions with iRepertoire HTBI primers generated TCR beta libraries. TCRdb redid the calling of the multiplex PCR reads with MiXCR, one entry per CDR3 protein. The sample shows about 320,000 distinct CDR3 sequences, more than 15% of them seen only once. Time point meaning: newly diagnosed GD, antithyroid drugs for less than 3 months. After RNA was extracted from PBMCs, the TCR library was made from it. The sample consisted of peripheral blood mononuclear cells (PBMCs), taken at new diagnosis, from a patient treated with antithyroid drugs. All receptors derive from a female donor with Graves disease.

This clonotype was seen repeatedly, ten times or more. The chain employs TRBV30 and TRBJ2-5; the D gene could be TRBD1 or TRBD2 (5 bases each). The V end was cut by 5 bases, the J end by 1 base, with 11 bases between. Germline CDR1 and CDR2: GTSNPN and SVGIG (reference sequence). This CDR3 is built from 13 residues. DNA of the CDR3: TGTGCCTGGCGTCCCGGGGCCCAAGAGACCCAGTACTTC. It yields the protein CAWRPGAQETQYF. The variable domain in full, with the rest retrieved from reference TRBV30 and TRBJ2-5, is SQTIHQWPATLVQPVGSPLSLECTVEGTSNPNLYWYRQAAGRGLQLLFYSVGIGQISSEVPQNLSASRPQDRQFILSSKKLLLSDSGFYLCAWRPGAQETQYFGPGTRLLVL.

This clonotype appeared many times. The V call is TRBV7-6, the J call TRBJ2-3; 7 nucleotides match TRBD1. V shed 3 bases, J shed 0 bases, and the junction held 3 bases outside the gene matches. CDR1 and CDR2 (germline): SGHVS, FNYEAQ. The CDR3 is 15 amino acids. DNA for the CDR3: TGTGCCAGCAGCTTGACGGGACAGAGCACAGATACGCAGTATTTT. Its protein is CASSLTGQSTDTQYF. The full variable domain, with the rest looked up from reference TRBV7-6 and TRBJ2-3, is GAGVSQSPRYKVTKRGQDVALRCDPISGHVSLYWYRQALGQGPEFLTYFNYEAQQDKSGLPNDRFSAERPEGSISTLTIQRTEQRDSAMYRCASSLTGQSTDTQYFGPGTRLTVL.

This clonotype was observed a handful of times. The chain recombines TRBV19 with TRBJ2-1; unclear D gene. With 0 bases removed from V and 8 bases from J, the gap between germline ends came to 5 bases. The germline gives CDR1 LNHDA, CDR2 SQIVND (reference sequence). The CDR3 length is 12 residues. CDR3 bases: TGTGCCAGTAGTATAGATCTCGATGAGCAGTTCTTC. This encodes CASSIDLDEQFF.

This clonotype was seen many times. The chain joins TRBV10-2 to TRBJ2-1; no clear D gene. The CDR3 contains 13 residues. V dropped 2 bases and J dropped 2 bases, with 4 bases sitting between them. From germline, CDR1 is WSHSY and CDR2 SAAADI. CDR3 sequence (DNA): TGCGCCAGCAGTGAGAAACCCTACAATGAGCAGTTCTTC. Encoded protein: CASSEKPYNEQFF.

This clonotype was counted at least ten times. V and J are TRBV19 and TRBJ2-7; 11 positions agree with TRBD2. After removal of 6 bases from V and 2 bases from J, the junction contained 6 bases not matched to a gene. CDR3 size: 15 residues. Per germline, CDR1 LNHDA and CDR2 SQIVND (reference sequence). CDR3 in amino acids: CASSPSGRFAYEQYF. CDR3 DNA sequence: TGTGCCAGTAGCCCTAGCGGGAGGTTCGCCTACGAGCAGTACTTC. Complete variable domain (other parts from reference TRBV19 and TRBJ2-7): DGGITQSPKYLFRKEGQNVTLSCEQNLNHDAMYWYRQDPGQGLRLIYYSQIVNDFQKGDIAEGYSVSREKKESFPLTVTSAQKNPTAFYLCASSPSGRFAYEQYFGPGTRLTVT.

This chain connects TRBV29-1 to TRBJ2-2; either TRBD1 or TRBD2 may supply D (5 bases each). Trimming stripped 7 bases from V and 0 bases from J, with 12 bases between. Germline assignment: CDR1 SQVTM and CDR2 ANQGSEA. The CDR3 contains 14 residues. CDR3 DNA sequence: TGCAGCGCCGTGGGGACCACGAACACCGGGGAGCTGTTTTTT. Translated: CSAVGTTNTGELFF.

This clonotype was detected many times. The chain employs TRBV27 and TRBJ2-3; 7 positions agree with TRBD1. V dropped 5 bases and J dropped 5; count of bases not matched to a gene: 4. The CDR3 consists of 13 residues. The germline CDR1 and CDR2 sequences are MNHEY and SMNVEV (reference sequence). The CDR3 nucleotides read TGTGCCAGCAGTCTGAGGGGGCAAGATACGCAGTATTTT. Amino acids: CASSLRGQDTQYF.

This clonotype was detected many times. CDR3 loop: CASSLFDGKLNNEQFF. In DNA, the CDR3 is TGTGCCAGCAGTTTATTTGACGGAAAACTTAACAATGAGCAGTTCTTC. The chain employs TRBV28 and TRBJ2-1; D not resolved. Between the trimmed V and J ends, which lost 1 base and 5 bases, there was a span of 15 bases. The germline gives CDR1 MDHEN, CDR2 SYDVKM. The CDR3 extends over 16 amino acids. Looking up the rest from reference TRBV28 and TRBJ2-1 gives the full variable domain: DVKVTQSSRYLVKRTGEKVFLECVQDMDHENMFWYRQDPGLGLRLIYFSYDVKMKEKGDIPEGYSVSREKKERFSLILESASTNQTSMYLCASSLFDGKLNNEQFFGPGTRLTVL.